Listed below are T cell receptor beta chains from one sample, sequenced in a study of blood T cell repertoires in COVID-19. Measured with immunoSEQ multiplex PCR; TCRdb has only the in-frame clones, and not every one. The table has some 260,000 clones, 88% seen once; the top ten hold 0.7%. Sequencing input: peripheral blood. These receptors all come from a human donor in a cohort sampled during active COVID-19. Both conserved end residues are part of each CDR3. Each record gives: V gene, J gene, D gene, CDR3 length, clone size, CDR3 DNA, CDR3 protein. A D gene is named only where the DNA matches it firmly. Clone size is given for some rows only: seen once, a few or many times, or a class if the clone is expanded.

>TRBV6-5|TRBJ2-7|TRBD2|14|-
TGTGCCAGCAGTACTAGCGGGGTCGCGGGGGAGCAGTACTTC
CASSTSGVAGEQYF
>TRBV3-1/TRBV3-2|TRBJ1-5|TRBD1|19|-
TGTGCCAGCAGCCAAGATCTTGGACAGGTAGTTGAGAGGAATCAGCCCCAGCATTTT
CASSQDLGQVVERNQPQHF
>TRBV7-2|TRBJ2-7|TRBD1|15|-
TGTGCCAGCAGCTTAGTTCTAGGGGGCTCGGGCGAGCAGTACTTC
CASSLVLGGSGEQYF
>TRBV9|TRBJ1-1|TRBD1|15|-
TGTGCCAGCAGCGGAACTGACAGGGAGAACACTGAAGCTTTCTTT
CASSGTDRENTEAFF
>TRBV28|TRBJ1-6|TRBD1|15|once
TGTGCCAGCAGACCCGGGGACAGAACTAATTCACCCCTCCACTTT
CASRPGDRTNSPLHF
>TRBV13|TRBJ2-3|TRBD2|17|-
TGTGCCAGCAGGCAAACTAGCGGGGAGCTTTGGGGAGATACGCAGTATTTT
CASRQTSGELWGDTQYF
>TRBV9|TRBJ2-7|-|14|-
TGTGCCAGCAGCGTTCAGGGGTGGGACTACGAGCAGTACTTC
CASSVQGWDYEQYF
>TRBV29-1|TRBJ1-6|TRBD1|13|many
TGCAGCGGGAGGACAGGGGATAGTTCACCCCTCCACTTT
CSGRTGDSSPLHF
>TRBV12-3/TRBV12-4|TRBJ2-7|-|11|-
TGTGCCAGCAGTTTTAGCCACGAGCAGTACTTC
CASSFSHEQYF
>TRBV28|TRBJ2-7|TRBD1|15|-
TGTGCCAGCACGCGGGGGACAGGGGGGCGCTACGAGCAGTACTTC
CASTRGTGGRYEQYF
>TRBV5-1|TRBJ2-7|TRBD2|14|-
TGCGCCAGCAGCTTCGGGCGGGAGGGAATCGAGCAGTACTTC
CASSFGREGIEQYF
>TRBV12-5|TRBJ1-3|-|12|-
TGTGCTAGCTTACGGTCTGGAAACACCATATATTTT
CASLRSGNTIYF